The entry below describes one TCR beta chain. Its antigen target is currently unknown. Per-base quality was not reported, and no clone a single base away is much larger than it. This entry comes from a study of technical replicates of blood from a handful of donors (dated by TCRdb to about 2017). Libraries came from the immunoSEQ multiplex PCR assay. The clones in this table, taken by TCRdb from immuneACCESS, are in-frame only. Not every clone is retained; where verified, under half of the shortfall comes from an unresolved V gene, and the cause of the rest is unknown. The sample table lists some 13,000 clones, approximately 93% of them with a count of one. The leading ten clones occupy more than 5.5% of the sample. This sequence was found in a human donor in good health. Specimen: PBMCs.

CDR3 protein: CASSLTRNHNEQFF. Read as DNA, the sequence is TGTGCCAGCAGCTTGACTAGAAACCACAATGAGCAGTTCTTC. Rearrangement joined TRBV5-6 to TRBJ2-1; D gene: possibly TRBD2, on 5 matching bases. The CDR3 measures 14 amino acids from cysteine to phenylalanine. Only the CDR3 portion is preserved as DNA: 42 bases, with reading frame beginning at the first base. Per the germline V gene, SGHDT is the CDR1 and YYEEEE is the CDR2. V drops 1 base and J drops 5 bases, leaving 10 bases in between.